This TCR beta chain was retrieved from a study of blood T cell repertoires in COVID-19. This clone was counted a few times. Sequenced by immunoSEQ multiplex PCR; TCRdb stores in-frame clones only, minus some. Altogether about 220,000 clones are present, 84% being singletons, with the ten largest covering about 20%. This CDR3 spans 12 amino acids. Germline assignment: CDR1 SQVTM and CDR2 ANQGSEA. The V and J ends lost 5 bases and 2 bases respectively, with 9 bases between them. The rearrangement joins TRBV29-1 to TRBJ1-1; weak D call: TRBD1 (6 bases). Sequencing used peripheral blood. The clonotype comes from a man aged 30-40 years with active or convalescent COVID-19. CDR3 sequence reads: CSVWTANTEAFF. The CDR3 coding sequence is TGCAGCGTTTGGACAGCTAACACTGAAGCTTTCTTT.